The sample holds a few counts of the clone carrying this T cell receptor (beta chain). The antigen is not known. Trimming took 0 bases from V and 6 from J, leaving 13 bases between them. Germline V gene sequence: CDR1 SGHRS, CDR2 YFSETQ. The CDR3 is 14 residues long. The data originate from a study of cytomegalovirus exposure and HLA in healthy donors. Background on the study: Later, an analysis reported that the approximately 120 validation repertoires had used the same platform as the roughly 680 first-cohort repertoires.

General study points: Some public TCRs appeared in many individuals, while most sequences were rare. Listed as cytomegalovirus-associated were 150 or so TCR beta chains.

Data came from immunoSEQ multiplex PCR; TCRdb stores just in-frame clones and leaves some out. The sample shows over 200,000 clones, around 87% of them seen only once. This receptor was identified in a woman aged 18-30 years in good health and CMV-seropositive. This chain uses TRBV5-1 with TRBJ2-7; possibly TRBD2 for D (5 bases). Material for sequencing was PBMCs. The CDR3 spells CASSLDTGYSEQYF. CDR3 DNA: TGCGCCAGCAGCTTGGACACGGGATATTCCGAGCAGTACTTC.